This TCR beta chain was profiled in a study of cytomegalovirus exposure and HLA in healthy donors. Turning to the study itself: T cells numbering about 200 million yielded roughly 120 million unique TCR beta sequences in an earlier analysis. General observations from the study: Further analysis, carried out later, found HLA-associated TCR beta chains more clonally expanded than equally common other chains. Relative to the approximately 700-donor mean, N-insertions were reportedly fewer in an Asian-associated ancestry cluster in a later analysis.

There are 15 residues in the CDR3. The germline gives CDR1 MNHEY, CDR2 SVGAGI. V was shortened by 6 bases and J by 0 bases, with 12 bases between the two germline ends. In this sample, this clone turned up a few times. Its antigen is not identified. The primer mix had 60 Vbeta and 13 Jbeta primers. Produced via immunoSEQ multiplex PCR; TCRdb's table is partial and in-frame only. The sample includes about 120,000 clones, approximately 67% of them seen just once. This sequence originates from a man younger than 30 in good health and CMV-seronegative. The chain has TRBV6-5 and TRBJ1-3; D is possibly TRBD1 (5 bases). The sequenced material came from PBMCs. The CDR3 nucleotides are TGTGCCAGCAGGCTGACAGTGACCTCTGGAAACACCATATATTTT. Translated: CASRLTVTSGNTIYF.